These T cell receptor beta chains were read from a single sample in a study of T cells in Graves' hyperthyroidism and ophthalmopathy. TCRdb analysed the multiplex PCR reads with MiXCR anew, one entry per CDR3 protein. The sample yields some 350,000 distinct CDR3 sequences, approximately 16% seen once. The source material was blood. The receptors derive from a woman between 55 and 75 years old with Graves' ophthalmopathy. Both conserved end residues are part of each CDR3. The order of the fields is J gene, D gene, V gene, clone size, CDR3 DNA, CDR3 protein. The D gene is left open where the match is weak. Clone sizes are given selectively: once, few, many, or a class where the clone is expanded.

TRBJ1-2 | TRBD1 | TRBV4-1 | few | TGCGCCAGCAGCCCTCAGGGGGCCTGGGACTATGGCTACACCTTC | CASSPQGAWDYGYTF
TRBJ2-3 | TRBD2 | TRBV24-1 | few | TGTGCCACCAGTGATCCCCGGACTAGCGGGGTCTACCAGTATTTT | CATSDPRTSGVYQYF
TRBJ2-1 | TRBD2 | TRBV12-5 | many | TGTGCTAGTGGTTTCGCGCCCGGGACTAGCGTCAATGAGCAGTTCTTC | CASGFAPGTSVNEQFF
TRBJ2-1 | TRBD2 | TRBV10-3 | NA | TGTGCCATCAGTGAGTCTTCTAGCGGGTACAATGAGCAGTTCTTC | CAISESSSGYNEQFF
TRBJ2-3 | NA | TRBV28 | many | TGTGCCAGCAGTTTACTTGGGCAGACATTCACAGATACGCAGTATTTT | CASSLLGQTFTDTQYF
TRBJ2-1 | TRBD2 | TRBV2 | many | TGTGCCAGCAGTGTCGTTGCGGGAGCGAGTAATGAGCAGTTCTTC | CASSVVAGASNEQFF
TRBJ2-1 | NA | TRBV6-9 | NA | TGTGCCAGCAGTTACCCCTACAATGAGCAGTTCTTC | CASSYPYNEQFF
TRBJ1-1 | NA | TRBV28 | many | TGTGCCAGCAGCTCTAGAGACACTGAAGCTTTCTTT | CASSSRDTEAFF
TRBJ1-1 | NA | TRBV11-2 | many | TGTGCCAGCAGCTTACTTCTTAAAACTGGAGCTTTCTTT | CASSLLLKTGAFF
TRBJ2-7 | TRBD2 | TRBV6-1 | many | TGTGCCAGCATGGAGAGCGGGAGAGCTCGGGAGCAGTACTTC | CASMESGRAREQYF
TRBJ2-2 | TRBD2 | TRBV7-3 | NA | TGTGCCAGCAGCTTTTTAGCGGGACCCCATAACACCGGGGAGCTGTTTTTT | CASSFLAGPHNTGELFF
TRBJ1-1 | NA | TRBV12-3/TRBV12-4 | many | TGTGCCAGCAGTTTTTCAGGTGATCCTGAAGCTTTCTTT | CASSFSGDPEAFF
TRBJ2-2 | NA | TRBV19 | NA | TGTGCCAGTAGTACGACGATTACCGGGGAGCTGTTTTTT | CASSTTITGELFF
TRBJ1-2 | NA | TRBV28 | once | TGTGCCAGCAGTTTATTGGAGGGAGGTAACTATGGCTACACCTTC | CASSLLEGGNYGYTF
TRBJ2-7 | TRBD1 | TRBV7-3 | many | TGTGCCAGCAGCTTAATGGACAGGGTAACGGAGCAGTACTTC | CASSLMDRVTEQYF
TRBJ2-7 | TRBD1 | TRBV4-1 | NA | TGCGCCAGCAGCCCGAGGGCAGGACAGGGGTTCTACGAGCAGTACTTC | CASSPRAGQGFYEQYF
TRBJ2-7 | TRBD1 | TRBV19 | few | TGTGCCAGTAGTACCCACCCCTCGACAGGGGCGCAGCAGTACTTC | CASSTHPSTGAQQYF
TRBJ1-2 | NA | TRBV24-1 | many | TGTGCCACCAGTGGATCGGGGTTCGGCTACACCTTC | CATSGSGFGYTF
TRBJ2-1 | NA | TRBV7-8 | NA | TGTGCCAGCAGCTTTCCCGGGAGCTCCTACAATGAGCAGTTCTTC | CASSFPGSSYNEQFF
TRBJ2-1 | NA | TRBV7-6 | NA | TGTGCCAGCAGCTTAGAGGCGTCTGAGCAGTTCTTC | CASSLEASEQFF
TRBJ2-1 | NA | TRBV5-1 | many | TGCGCCAGCAGCCCCCGGGCGGGGAATAATGAGCAGTTCTTC | CASSPRAGNNEQFF
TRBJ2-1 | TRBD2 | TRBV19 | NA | TGTGCCAGTAGTATAGGACCGGGGGGGGCCTACAATGAGCAGTTCTTC | CASSIGPGGAYNEQFF
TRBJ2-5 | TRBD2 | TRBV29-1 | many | TGCAGCGGCGGGGGGTCCCAAGAGACCCAGTACTTC | CSGGGSQETQYF
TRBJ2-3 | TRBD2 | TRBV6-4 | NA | TGTGCCAGCAGGACTCGGAGCGGGGGGCCCACAGATACGCAGTATTTT | CASRTRSGGPTDTQYF
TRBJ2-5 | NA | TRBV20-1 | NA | TGCAGTGCCACCCGAACGGACATCTGGTACCAAGAGACCCAGTACTTC | CSATRTDIWYQETQYF
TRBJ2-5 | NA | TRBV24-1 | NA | TGTGCCACCAGTGACCCTAGACAGGTGGAGACCCAGTACTTC | CATSDPRQVETQYF
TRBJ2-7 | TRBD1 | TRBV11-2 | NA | TGTGCCAGCAGCTTAGTTACAGGGGGCTGGAACGAGCAGTACTTC | CASSLVTGGWNEQYF
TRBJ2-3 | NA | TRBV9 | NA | TGTGCCAGCAGCGCCTTAGGTACTAGTAGTACGCAGTATTTT | CASSALGTSSTQYF
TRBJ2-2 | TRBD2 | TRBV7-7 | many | TGTGCTAGCACCCTTAGCGGGACCGGGGAGCTGTTTTTT | CASTLSGTGELFF
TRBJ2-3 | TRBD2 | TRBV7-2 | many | TGTGCCAGCAGCCTGTTAGCGGGCCACACAGATACGCAGTATTTT | CASSLLAGHTDTQYF
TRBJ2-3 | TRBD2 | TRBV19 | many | TGTGCCAGTACCCTAGCGGGAGAGGCAGATACGCAGTATTTT | CASTLAGEADTQYF
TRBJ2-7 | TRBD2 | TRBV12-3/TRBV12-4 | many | TGTGCCAGCACCATCACTAGCGGGAGCTACGAGCAGTACTTC | CASTITSGSYEQYF
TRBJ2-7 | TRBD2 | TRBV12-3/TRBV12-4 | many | TGTGCCAGCAGTTTAGGGTCTAGCGGTTCTATTTTTAGGTACGAGCAGTACTTC | CASSLGSSGSIFRYEQYF
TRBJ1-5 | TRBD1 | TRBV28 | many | TGTGCCAGCAGGCACTGGGGACAGGGGCGCTACGGGCCCCAGCATTTT | CASRHWGQGRYGPQHF
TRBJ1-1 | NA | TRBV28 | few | TGTGCCAGTATGGGGGTTTCTGAAGCTTTCTTT | CASMGVSEAFF
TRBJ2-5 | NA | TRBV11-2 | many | TGTGCCAGCAGCCAATGGACGCAAGAGACCCAGTACTTC | CASSQWTQETQYF
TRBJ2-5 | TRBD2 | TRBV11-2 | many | TGTGCCAGCAGCTTAGGGCTAGCGGGACGGTATCCTCAAGAGACCCAGTACTTC | CASSLGLAGRYPQETQYF
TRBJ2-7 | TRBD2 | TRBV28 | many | TGTGCCAGCAGTTTAGCGGGAGCAGTCTTGTACGAGCAGTACTTC | CASSLAGAVLYEQYF
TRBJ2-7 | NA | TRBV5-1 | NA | TGCGCCAGCAGGCCCTGGACAGCCGGCTACGAGCAGTACTTC | CASRPWTAGYEQYF
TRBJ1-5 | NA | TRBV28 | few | TGTGCCAGCACCCGGGGGGGGGACAATCAGCCCCAGCATTTT | CASTRGGDNQPQHF
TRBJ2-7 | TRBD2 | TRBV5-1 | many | TGCGCCAGCAGCTTGGCCCCTCTAGCGGGAGAGGGCGAGCAGTACTTC | CASSLAPLAGEGEQYF
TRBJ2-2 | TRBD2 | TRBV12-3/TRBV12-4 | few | TGTGCCAGCAGGCTCCTGGGGGGGGGGAACACCGGGGAGCTGTTTTTT | CASRLLGGGNTGELFF
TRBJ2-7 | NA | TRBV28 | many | TGTGCCAGCAGTTTATGGAACCGAGACTACGAGCAGTACTTC | CASSLWNRDYEQYF
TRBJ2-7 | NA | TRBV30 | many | TGTGCCTGGAGTGGGGGTGGGGGACACCTCGCTTACGAGCAGTACTTC | CAWSGGGGHLAYEQYF
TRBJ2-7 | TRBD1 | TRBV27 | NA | TGTGCCAGCAGTTTGGACAGGGGAACCGAGCAGCACTTC | CASSLDRGTEQHF
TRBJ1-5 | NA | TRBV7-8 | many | TGTGCCAGCAGCTTAGGCGGGGATGATCAGCCCCAGCATTTT | CASSLGGDDQPQHF
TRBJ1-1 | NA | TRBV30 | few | TGTGCCTGGGGGGGATTGAACACTGAAGCTTTCTTT | CAWGGLNTEAFF
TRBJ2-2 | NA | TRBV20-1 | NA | TGCAGTGCTAGAGATCAAGTAGAAAACACCGGGGAGCTGTTTTTT | CSARDQVENTGELFF
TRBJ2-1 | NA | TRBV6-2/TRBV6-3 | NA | TGTGCCAGCAGTTTCTCGGGGGAGCCCTACAATGAGCAGTTCTTC | CASSFSGEPYNEQFF